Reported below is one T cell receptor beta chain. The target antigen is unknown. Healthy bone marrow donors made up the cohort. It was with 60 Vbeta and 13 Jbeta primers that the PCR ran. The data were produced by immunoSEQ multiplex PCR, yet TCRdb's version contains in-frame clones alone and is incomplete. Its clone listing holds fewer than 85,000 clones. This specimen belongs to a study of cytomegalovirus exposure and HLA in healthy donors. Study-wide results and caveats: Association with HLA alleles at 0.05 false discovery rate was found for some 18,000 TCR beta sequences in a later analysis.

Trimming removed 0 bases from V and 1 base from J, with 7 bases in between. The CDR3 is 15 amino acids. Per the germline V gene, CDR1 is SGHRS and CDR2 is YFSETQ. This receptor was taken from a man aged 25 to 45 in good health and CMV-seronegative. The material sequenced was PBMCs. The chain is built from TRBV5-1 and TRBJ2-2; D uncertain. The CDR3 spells CASSLAAGNTGELFF. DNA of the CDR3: TGCGCCAGCAGCTTGGCGGCAGGGAACACCGGGGAGCTGTTTTTT. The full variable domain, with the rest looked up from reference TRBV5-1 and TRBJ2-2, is KAGVTQTPRYLIKTRGQQVTLSCSPISGHRSVSWYQQTPGQGLQFLFEYFSETQRNKGNFPGRFSGRQFSNSRSEMNVSTLELGDSALYLCASSLAAGNTGELFFGEGSRLTVL.